A single TCR beta chain is shown here with its context. This clone was recorded many times. The antigen this receptor binds is unknown. One end of the junction is discordant with germline, which a read error may explain. These data belong to a study of T cells after posttransplantation cyclophosphamide (dated by TCRdb to about 2016). About the investigation overall: T cell repertoire reconstitution was tracked by TRB sequencing after myeloablative bone marrow transplantation in which posttransplantation cyclophosphamide was used as GVHD prophylaxis. Because TRA and TRB clonality correlated tightly in ten or so samples, later TCR analyses were limited to TRB. Public TRB sequences were checked against a database of over 3,500 sequences associated with responses to pathogens, tumor antigens, self-antigens and alloantigens. In 3 patients, TRB sequencing was also performed on up to roughly 3 more blood samples taken 2 to 5.2 years after transplant, and in several patients, pretransplant blood was also TRB-sequenced. TRB sequencing was performed on blood from all 35 or so PTCy patients with 1-year posttransplant specimens. Antigen receptor sequencing covered samples from a few dozen PTCy-treated patients and about 17 of their related bone marrow donors. General findings and caveats noted by the study authors: The TRB repertoires of T cells infiltrating skin or the GI tract showed only limited overlap with the TRB repertoires found in blood. At 1-2 months, donor-recipient similarity was low but rose over the first year, and the later blood repertoires were often dominated by donor CD8+ memory clones. Across the roughly 48 patients, TRB clonality was highly associated with recipient CMV seropositivity and CMV reactivation, and diversity with PTCy was similar to that in the CNI/methotrexate controls.

The CDR3 contains 15 residues, cysteine and phenylalanine counted. CDR3 DNA is the only sequence kept; it has 45 bases, read in frame from the first base. CDR1 SSHAT and CDR2 FNYEAQ are derived from the germline V gene (reference sequence). TRB sequencing was run on genomic DNA with either the immunoSEQ assay at survey resolution or the hsTCRB kit. The published analysis was carried out like this. The immunoSEQ software was used for initial read processing, and the LymphoSeq R package was used for repertoire analyses. Clonality was calculated as 1 minus normalized Shannon entropy, and the Gini coefficient was also calculated for each TRB dataset. To infer phenotypes in unsorted samples, TRB sequences from sorted subsets of the recipient or donor were mapped onto the unsorted samples of the same recipient. Drawn from immuneACCESS, this table holds only the in-frame rearrangements with V and J called that TCRdb kept. Clones are partly lost; checked studies trace under half to an unresolved V gene and leave the rest unexplained. V and J calls and clone size are copied from that table; D and trimming were computed from the DNA. This sample includes approximately 41,000 clones, and none of them was observed just once. 2% to 3% of the sample is in the top ten clones.

Related bone marrow donors provided peripheral blood samples on the day of marrow donation. Peripheral blood and bone marrow mononuclear cells were isolated by Ficoll-Hypaque density centrifugation and cryopreserved. The sequenced sample was PBMCs. The receptor was isolated from a man aged 45-60 years in good health, CMV-negative, and a related stem cell transplant donor. The rearrangement combines TRBV7-7 with TRBJ2-1; 11 of the junction bases match TRBD2. The CDR3 corresponds to CASSQTSGAYNEQFF. The DNA reads TGTGCTAGCAGCCAGACTAGCGGGGCCTACAATGAGCAGTTCTTC. When the CDR3 is completed using the reference TRBV7-7 and TRBJ2-1 genes on either side, the full variable domain is GAGVSQSPRYKVTKRGQDVTLRCDPISSHATLYWYQQALGQGPEFLTYFNYEAQPDKSGLPSDRFSAERPEGSISTLTIQRTEQRDSAMYRCASSQTSGAYNEQFFGPGTRLTVL.